The rows below give T cell receptor beta chains drawn from one sample of a study of siplizumab effects on memory and regulatory T cells. The method was immunoSEQ multiplex PCR; TCRdb's version includes in-frame clones alone and lacks a portion of them. The sample records about 62,000 clones, 70% to 85% being singletons. The sequencing sample was made of memory CD4+ T cells sorted from blood. The source of these receptors is a human donor in good health. Each CDR3 is given without its conserved first and last residue. Each record gives: V gene, CDR3 length, clone size, J gene, CDR3 protein. Clone size is given for some rows only: seen once, a few or many times, or a class if the clone is expanded.

v_call: TRBV6-6; cdr3_length: 11; clone_size: -; j_call: TRBJ1-2; cdr3_aa: ASSYGAGNGYT
v_call: TRBV10-1; cdr3_length: 11; clone_size: few; j_call: TRBJ2-4; cdr3_aa: ASSESQHGVQY
v_call: TRBV4-1; cdr3_length: 14; clone_size: -; j_call: TRBJ1-4; cdr3_aa: ASSQERGTENEKLF
v_call: TRBV6-1; cdr3_length: 17; clone_size: -; j_call: TRBJ1-5; cdr3_aa: ASSARTGFEVVNNQPQH
v_call: TRBV7-2; cdr3_length: 9; clone_size: -; j_call: TRBJ1-1; cdr3_aa: ASSLERRAF
v_call: TRBV28; cdr3_length: 14; clone_size: -; j_call: TRBJ1-3; cdr3_aa: ASSPVGMHSGNTIY
v_call: TRBV12-5; cdr3_length: 12; clone_size: -; j_call: TRBJ2-7; cdr3_aa: ASVGQLSSYEQY
v_call: TRBV7-2; cdr3_length: 12; clone_size: -; j_call: TRBJ2-3; cdr3_aa: ASSLLVGTDTQY
v_call: TRBV7-8; cdr3_length: 12; clone_size: -; j_call: TRBJ2-7; cdr3_aa: ASSPRDRGHEQY
v_call: TRBV9; cdr3_length: 11; clone_size: -; j_call: TRBJ2-1; cdr3_aa: ASSVYPYNEQF
v_call: TRBV4-3; cdr3_length: 16; clone_size: -; j_call: TRBJ2-6; cdr3_aa: ASSQELEGNSGANVLT
v_call: TRBV5-1; cdr3_length: 13; clone_size: -; j_call: TRBJ2-3; cdr3_aa: ASSAGTFLADTQY
v_call: TRBV5-8; cdr3_length: 12; clone_size: -; j_call: TRBJ2-5; cdr3_aa: ASSLRGGLETQY
v_call: TRBV6-1; cdr3_length: 12; clone_size: -; j_call: TRBJ1-3; cdr3_aa: ASSFETGGNTIY
v_call: TRBV6-5; cdr3_length: 13; clone_size: -; j_call: TRBJ1-4; cdr3_aa: ASSYSGGVGEKLF
v_call: TRBV28; cdr3_length: 9; clone_size: once; j_call: TRBJ2-3; cdr3_aa: ASGGTDTQY
v_call: TRBV7-3; cdr3_length: 11; clone_size: -; j_call: TRBJ2-2; cdr3_aa: ASGGANTGELF
v_call: TRBV10-3; cdr3_length: 11; clone_size: -; j_call: TRBJ1-1; cdr3_aa: AISDGVGTEAF
v_call: TRBV19; cdr3_length: 13; clone_size: -; j_call: TRBJ2-7; cdr3_aa: ASSMVGQGAYEQY
v_call: TRBV25-1; cdr3_length: 11; clone_size: -; j_call: TRBJ2-5; cdr3_aa: ASMSSLRETQY
v_call: TRBV5-1; cdr3_length: 12; clone_size: once; j_call: TRBJ2-5; cdr3_aa: ASSPPTPQETQY
v_call: TRBV30; cdr3_length: 13; clone_size: once; j_call: TRBJ2-4; cdr3_aa: AWSVGGQGLNIQY
v_call: TRBV5-1; cdr3_length: 12; clone_size: -; j_call: TRBJ2-3; cdr3_aa: ASSRTSPRDTQY
v_call: TRBV7-6; cdr3_length: 11; clone_size: -; j_call: TRBJ1-1; cdr3_aa: ASSLGRNTEAF
v_call: TRBV19; cdr3_length: 12; clone_size: -; j_call: TRBJ1-2; cdr3_aa: ASSKTGGDYGYT
v_call: TRBV7-2; cdr3_length: 11; clone_size: -; j_call: TRBJ2-7; cdr3_aa: ASSLGPVREQY
v_call: TRBV19; cdr3_length: 12; clone_size: -; j_call: TRBJ2-1; cdr3_aa: ASSIQWGANEQF
v_call: TRBV9; cdr3_length: 11; clone_size: -; j_call: TRBJ1-6; cdr3_aa: ASSLQAPGTLH
v_call: TRBV6-5; cdr3_length: 12; clone_size: -; j_call: TRBJ1-5; cdr3_aa: ASSYSQSNQPQH
v_call: TRBV5-6; cdr3_length: 13; clone_size: -; j_call: TRBJ1-2; cdr3_aa: ASSSRDRFTRGYT
v_call: TRBV4-1; cdr3_length: 12; clone_size: -; j_call: TRBJ1-3; cdr3_aa: ASSQVGLGNTIY
v_call: TRBV4-1; cdr3_length: 15; clone_size: -; j_call: TRBJ1-3; cdr3_aa: ASSQPAKGPSGNTIY